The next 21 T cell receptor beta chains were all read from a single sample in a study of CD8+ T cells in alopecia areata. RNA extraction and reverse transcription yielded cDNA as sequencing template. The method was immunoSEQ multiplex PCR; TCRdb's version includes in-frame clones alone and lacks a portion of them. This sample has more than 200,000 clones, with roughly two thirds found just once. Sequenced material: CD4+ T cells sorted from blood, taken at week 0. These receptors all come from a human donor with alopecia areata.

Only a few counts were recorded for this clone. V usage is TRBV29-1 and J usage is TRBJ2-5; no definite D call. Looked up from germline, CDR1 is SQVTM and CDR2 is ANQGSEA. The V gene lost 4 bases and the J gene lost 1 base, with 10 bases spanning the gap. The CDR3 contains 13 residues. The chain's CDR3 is CSVGSPTQETQYF. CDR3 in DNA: TGCAGCGTTGGCAGCCCCACCCAAGAGACCCAGTACTTC.

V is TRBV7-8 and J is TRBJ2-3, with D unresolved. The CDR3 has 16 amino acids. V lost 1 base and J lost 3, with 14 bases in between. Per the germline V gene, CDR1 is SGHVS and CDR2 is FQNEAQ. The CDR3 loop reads CASSLVWQVGTDTQYF. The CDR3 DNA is TGTGCCAGCAGCTTAGTGTGGCAAGTCGGAACAGATACGCAGTATTTT.

The CDR3: CSVVPGPADEQFF. DNA for the CDR3: TGCAGCGTTGTGCCGGGACCGGCGGATGAGCAGTTCTTC. This chain joins TRBV29-1 and TRBJ2-1, with D tentatively TRBD1 or TRBD2 (5 bases each). Germline CDR1 is SQVTM and CDR2 is ANQGSEA. The germline V and J ends were trimmed by 4 bases and 8 bases, with 15 bases remaining between them. The CDR3 runs 13 residues.

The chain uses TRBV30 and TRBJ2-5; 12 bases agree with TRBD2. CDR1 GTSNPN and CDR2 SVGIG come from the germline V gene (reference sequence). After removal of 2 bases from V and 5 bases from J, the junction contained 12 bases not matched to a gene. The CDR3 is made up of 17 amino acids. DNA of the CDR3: TGTGCCTGGAGTCAAGGGTCTAGCGGGGGGGCAATGGAGACCCAGTACTTC. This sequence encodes CAWSQGSSGGAMETQYF.

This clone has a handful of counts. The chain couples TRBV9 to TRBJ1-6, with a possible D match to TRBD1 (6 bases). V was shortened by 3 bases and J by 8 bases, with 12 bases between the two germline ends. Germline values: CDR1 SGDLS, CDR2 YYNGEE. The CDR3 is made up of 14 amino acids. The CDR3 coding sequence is TGTGCCAGCAGCGCGAATTACAGGGATTCACCCCTCCACTTT. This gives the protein CASSANYRDSPLHF.

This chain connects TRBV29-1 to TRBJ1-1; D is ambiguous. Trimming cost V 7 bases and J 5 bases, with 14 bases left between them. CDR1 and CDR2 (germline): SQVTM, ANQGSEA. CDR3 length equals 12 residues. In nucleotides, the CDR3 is TGCAGCGGGTTCGGGAGGCGAACTGAAGCTTTCTTT. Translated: CSGFGRRTEAFF.

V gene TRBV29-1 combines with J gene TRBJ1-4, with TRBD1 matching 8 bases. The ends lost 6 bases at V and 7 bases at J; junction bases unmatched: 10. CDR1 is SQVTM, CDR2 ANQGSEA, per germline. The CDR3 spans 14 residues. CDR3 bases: TGCAGCGTGCGAAGGACAGGGTCAGGTGAAAAACTGTTTTTT. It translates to CSVRRTGSGEKLFF.

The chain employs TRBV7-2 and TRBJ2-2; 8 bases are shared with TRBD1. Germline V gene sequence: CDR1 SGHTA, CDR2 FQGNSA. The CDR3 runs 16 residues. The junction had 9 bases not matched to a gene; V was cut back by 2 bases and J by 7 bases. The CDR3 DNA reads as TGTGCCAGCAGCTTACCCCCGGGACAGGTTGGCGGGGAGCTGTTTTTT. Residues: CASSLPPGQVGGELFF.

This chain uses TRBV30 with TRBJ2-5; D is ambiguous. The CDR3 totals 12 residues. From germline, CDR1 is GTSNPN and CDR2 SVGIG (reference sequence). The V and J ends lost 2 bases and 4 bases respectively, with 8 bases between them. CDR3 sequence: CAWSSPTETQYF. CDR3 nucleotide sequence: TGTGCCTGGAGTTCGCCGACAGAGACCCAGTACTTC.

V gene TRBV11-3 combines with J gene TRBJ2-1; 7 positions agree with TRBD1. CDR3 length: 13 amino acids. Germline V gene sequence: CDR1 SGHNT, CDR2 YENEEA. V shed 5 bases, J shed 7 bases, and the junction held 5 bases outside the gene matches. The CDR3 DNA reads TGTGCCAGCAGCGACTACAGGGGAAATGAGCAGTTCTTC. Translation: CASSDYRGNEQFF.

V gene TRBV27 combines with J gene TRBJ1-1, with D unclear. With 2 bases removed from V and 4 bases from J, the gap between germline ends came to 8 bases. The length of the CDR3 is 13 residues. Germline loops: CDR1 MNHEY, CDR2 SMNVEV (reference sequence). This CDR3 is CASSLNSLTEAFF. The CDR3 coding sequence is TGTGCCAGCAGTTTAAACAGTCTCACTGAAGCTTTCTTT.

The CDR3 is CASSLAGASSSYEQYF. CDR3 DNA: TGTGCCAGCAGCTTGGCGGGGGCGTCCAGCTCCTACGAGCAGTACTTC. The rearrangement uses TRBV5-4 and TRBJ2-7; D may match TRBD1 or TRBD2 (6 bases each). The CDR3 is 16 residues long. Germline V gene sequence: CDR1 SGHNT, CDR2 YYREEE (reference sequence). V lost 0 bases to trimming and J lost 0 bases, with 13 bases between them.

The CDR3 spells CASSHRTGLNEQFF. The DNA of the CDR3 is TGCGCCAGCAGCCACCGGACAGGGCTCAATGAGCAGTTCTTC. This chain connects TRBV5-1 to TRBJ2-1; TRBD1 matches at 8 bases. This CDR3 has 14 residues. J lost 6 bases, V lost 4 bases, and 6 bases had no gene match. Germline V CDR1 and CDR2: SGHRS, YFSETQ.

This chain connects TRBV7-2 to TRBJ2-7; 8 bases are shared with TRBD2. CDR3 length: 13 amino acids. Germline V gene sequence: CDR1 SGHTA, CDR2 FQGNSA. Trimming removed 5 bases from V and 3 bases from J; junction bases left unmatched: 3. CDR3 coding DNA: TGTGCCAGCAGCAACAGCGGGGGCTACGAGCAGTACTTC. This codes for CASSNSGGYEQYF.

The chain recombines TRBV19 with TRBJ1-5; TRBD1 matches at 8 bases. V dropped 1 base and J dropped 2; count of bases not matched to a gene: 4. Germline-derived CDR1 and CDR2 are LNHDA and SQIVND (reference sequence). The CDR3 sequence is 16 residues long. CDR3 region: CASSIADRVGNQPQHF. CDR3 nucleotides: TGTGCCAGTAGTATAGCGGACAGGGTAGGCAATCAGCCCCAGCATTTT.

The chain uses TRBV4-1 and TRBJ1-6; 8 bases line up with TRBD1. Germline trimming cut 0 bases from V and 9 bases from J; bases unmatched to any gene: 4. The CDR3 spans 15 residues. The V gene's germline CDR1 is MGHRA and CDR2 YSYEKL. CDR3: CASSQDDRGGSPLHF. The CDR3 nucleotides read TGCGCCAGCAGCCAAGATGACAGGGGTGGTTCACCCCTCCACTTT.

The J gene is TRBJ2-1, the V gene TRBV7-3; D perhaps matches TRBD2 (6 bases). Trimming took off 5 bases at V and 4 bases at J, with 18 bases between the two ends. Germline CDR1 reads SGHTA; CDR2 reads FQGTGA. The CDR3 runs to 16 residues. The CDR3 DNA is TGTGCCAGCAGCCGCGGGACCAACAAGCCTTACAATGAGCAGTTCTTC. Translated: CASSRGTNKPYNEQFF.

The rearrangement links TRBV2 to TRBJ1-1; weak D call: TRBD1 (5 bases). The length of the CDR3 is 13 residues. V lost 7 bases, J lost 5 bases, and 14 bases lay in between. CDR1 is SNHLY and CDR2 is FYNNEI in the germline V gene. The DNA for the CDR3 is TGTGCCAGCAATCCAGCGAAGGGGACTGAAGCTTTCTTT. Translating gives CASNPAKGTEAFF.

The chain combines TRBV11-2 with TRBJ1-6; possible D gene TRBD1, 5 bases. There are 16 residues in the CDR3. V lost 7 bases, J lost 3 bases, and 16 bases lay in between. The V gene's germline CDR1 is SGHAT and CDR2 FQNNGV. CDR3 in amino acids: CASNKRGGYYNSPLHF. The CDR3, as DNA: TGTGCCAGCAACAAGAGGGGAGGCTACTATAATTCACCCCTCCACTTT.

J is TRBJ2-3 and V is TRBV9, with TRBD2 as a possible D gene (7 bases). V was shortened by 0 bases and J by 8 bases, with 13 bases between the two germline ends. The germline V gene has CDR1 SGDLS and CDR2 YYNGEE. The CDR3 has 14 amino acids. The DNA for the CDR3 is TGTGCCAGCAGCGTAGAGGGGGGGATTGGTACGCAGTATTTT. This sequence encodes CASSVEGGIGTQYF.

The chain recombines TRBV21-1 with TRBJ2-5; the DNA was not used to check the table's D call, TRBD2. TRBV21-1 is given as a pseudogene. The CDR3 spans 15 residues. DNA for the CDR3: TGTGCCAGCAGCCCTCGCCGGGACTACCAAGAGACCCAGTACTTC. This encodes CASSPRRDYQETQYF.